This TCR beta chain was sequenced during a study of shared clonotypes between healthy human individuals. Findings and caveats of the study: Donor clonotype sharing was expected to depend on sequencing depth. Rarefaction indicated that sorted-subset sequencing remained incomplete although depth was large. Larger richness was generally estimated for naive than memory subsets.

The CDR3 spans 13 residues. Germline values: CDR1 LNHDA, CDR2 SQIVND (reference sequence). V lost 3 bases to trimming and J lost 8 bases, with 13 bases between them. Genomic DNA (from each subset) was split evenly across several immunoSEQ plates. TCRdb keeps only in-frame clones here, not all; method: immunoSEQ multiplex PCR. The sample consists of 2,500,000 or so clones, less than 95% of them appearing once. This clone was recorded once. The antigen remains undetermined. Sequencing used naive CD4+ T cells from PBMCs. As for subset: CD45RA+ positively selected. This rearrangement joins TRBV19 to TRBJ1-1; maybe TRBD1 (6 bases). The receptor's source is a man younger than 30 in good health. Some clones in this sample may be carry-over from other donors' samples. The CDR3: CASSIRGTPEAFF. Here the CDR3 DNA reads TGTGCCAGTAGTATTAGGGGGACACCCGAAGCTTTCTTT.